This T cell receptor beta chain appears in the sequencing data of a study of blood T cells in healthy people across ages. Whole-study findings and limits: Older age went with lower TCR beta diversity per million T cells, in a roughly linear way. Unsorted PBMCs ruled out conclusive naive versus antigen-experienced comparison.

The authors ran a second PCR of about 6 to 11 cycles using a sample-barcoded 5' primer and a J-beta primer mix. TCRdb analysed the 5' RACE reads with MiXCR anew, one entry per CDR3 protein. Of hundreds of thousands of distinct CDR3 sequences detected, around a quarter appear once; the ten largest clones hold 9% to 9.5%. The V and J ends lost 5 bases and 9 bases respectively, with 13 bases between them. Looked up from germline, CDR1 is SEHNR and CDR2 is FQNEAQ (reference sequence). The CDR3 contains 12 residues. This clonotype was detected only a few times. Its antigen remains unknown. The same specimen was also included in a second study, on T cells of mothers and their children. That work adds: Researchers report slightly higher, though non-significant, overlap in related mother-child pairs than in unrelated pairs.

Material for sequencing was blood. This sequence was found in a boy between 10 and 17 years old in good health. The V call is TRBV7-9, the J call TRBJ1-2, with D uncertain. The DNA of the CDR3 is TGTGCCAGCAGCCTAATACCCCTCAGCTACACCTTC. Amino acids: CASSLIPLSYTF.